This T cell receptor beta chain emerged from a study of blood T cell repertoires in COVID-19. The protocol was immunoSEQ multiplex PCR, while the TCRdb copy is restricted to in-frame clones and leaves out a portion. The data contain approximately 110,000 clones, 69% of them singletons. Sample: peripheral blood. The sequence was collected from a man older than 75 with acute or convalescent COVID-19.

The CDR3 nucleotides are TGTGCCAGCAGCGAACAGGGTGGGTCACCCCTCCACTTT. Translated, it gives CASSEQGGSPLHF. The gene calls are TRBV11-1 and TRBJ1-6, with D possibly being TRBD1 (6 bases). The CDR3 is 13 amino acids. V was clipped by 5 bases and J by 10 bases, with 12 bases between them. Germline CDR1 reads SGHAT; CDR2 reads FQDESV (reference sequence).